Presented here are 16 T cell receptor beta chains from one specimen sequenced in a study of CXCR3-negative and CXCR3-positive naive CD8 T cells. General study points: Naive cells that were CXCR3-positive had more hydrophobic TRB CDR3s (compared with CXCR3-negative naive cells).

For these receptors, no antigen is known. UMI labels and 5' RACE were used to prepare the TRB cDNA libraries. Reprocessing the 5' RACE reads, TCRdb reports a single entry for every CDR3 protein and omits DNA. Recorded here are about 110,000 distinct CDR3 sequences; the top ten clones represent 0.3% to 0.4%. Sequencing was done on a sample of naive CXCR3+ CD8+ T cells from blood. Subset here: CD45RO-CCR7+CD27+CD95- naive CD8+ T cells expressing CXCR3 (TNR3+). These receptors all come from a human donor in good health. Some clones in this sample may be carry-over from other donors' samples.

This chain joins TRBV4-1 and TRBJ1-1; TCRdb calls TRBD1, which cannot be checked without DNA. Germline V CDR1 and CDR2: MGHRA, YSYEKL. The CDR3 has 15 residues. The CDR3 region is CASSPLGTGVTEAFF.

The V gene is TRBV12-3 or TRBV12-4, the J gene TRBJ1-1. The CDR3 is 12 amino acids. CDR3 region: CASSLWRTEAFF.

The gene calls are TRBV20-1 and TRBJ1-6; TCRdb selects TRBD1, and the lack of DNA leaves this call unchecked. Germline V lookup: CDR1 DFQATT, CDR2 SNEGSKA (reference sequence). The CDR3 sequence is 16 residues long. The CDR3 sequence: CSARDYEQVPNSPLHF.

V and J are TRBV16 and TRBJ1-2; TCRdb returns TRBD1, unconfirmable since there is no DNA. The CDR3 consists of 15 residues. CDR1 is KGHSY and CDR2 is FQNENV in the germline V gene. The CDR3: CASTDPRAGGNGYTF.

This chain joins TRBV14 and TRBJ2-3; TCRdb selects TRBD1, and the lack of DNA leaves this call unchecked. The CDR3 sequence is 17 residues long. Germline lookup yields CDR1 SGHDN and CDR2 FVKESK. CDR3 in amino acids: CASSQDRPGGLADTEYF.

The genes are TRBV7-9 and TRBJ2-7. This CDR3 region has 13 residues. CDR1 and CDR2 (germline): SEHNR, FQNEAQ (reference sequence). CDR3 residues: CASSLELDGEQYF.

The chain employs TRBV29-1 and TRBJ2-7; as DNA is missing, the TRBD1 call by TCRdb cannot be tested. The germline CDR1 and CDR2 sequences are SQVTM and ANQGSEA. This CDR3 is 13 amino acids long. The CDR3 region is CSVLGAGQNEQYF.

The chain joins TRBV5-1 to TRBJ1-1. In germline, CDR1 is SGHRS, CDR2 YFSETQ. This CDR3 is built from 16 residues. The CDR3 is CASSLLGVEGPTEAFF.

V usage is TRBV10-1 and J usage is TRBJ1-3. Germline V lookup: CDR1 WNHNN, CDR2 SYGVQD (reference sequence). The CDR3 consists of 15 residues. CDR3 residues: CASSLAGFSGNTIYF.

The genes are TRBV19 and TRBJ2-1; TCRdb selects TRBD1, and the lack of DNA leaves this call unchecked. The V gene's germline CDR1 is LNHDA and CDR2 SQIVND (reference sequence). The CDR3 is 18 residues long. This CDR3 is CASSIDGGQGGSYNEQFF.

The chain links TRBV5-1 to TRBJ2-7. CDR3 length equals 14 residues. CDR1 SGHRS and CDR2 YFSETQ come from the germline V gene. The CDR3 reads CASSFETAVYEQYF.

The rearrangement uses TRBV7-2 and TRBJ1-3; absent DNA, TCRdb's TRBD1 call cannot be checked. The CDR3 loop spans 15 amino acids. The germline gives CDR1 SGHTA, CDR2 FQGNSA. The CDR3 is CASSFGGATGNTIYF.

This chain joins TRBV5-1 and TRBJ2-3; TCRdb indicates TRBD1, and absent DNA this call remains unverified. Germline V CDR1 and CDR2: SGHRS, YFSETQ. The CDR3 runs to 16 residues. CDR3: CASSLPWTESTDTQYF.

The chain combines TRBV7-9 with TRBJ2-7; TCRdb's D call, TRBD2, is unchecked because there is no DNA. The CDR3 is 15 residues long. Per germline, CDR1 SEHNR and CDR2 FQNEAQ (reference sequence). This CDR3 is CASSWVNSGRGEQYF.

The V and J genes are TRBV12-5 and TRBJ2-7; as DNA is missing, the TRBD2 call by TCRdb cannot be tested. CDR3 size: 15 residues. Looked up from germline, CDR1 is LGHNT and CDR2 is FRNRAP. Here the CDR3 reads CAIGDNSGVSYEQYF.

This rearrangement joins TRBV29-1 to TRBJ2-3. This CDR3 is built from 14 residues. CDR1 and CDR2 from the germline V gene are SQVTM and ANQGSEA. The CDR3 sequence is CSHVDSTFTDTQYF.